Below are 13 T cell receptor beta chains sequenced from a single sample in a study of T cells in Graves' hyperthyroidism and ophthalmopathy. It was RNA transcripts that yielded the amplified TCR beta CDR3 regions. A first-round RT-PCR of the TCR CDR3 used the HTBI primer set. TCRdb itself ran the multiplex PCR reads through MiXCR, one entry per CDR3 protein. The table includes hundreds of thousands of distinct CDR3 sequences, about a sixth detected once. The sequenced sample consisted of blood. The origin of the receptors is a woman between 18 and 29 years old with Graves' hyperthyroidism.

This clonotype showed up many times. The chain employs TRBV2 and TRBJ2-7; TRBD1 aligns across 8 bases. The V and J ends lost 8 bases and 0 bases, in that order; junction bases with no gene match: 6. The CDR3 loop spans 14 amino acids. Germline-derived CDR1 and CDR2 are SNHLY and FYNNEI. CDR3 coding DNA: TGTGCCAGCGGGCGGGACAGGAGCTCCTACGAGCAGTACTTC. The encoded protein is CASGRDRSSYEQYF.

This clonotype was recorded many times. The V and J genes are TRBV6-1 and TRBJ2-3, with 8 bases identical to TRBD1. Germline CDR1 is MNHNS and CDR2 is SASEGT. With 6 bases clipped from V and 6 bases from J, the junction kept 5 bases outside the gene matches. There are 13 residues in the CDR3. CDR3 residues: CASRRQGHDTQYF. The CDR3 DNA follows: TGTGCCAGCAGAAGACAGGGGCATGATACGCAGTATTTT.

There are many counts of this clonotype. The genes are TRBV7-3 and TRBJ1-4, with D uncertain. The V gene lost 1 base and the J gene lost 12 bases, with 24 bases spanning the gap. The germline V gene has CDR1 SGHTA and CDR2 FQGTGA. The CDR3 contains 17 residues. CDR3: CASSLNAPATAPTELFF. The CDR3 region has the DNA TGTGCCAGCAGCTTAAACGCTCCGGCGACGGCCCCTACGGAACTGTTTTTT.

This rearrangement joins TRBV25-1 to TRBJ1-6, with TRBD1 as a possible D gene (5 bases). Germline values: CDR1 MGHDK, CDR2 SYGVNS. With 5 bases removed from V and 6 bases from J, the gap between germline ends came to 14 bases. The CDR3 spans 15 residues. The CDR3 DNA sequence: TGTGCCAGCAGTCCCTCGCGGGGGAGTAATTCACCCCTCCACTTT. The encoded protein is CASSPSRGSNSPLHF.

This clonotype was counted ten times or more. The rearrangement links TRBV11-3 to TRBJ2-1, with TRBD1 matching over 8 bases. The J segment lost 8 bases and the V segment lost 1 base, leaving 7 bases of the junction unmatched. The CDR3 consists of 15 residues. CDR1 and CDR2 from the germline V gene are SGHNT and YENEEA. The CDR3 nucleotides are TGTGCCAGCAGCTTAGGGGGACAGGTTGGGTATGAGCAGTTCTTC. Translated: CASSLGGQVGYEQFF.

This clonotype turned up a few times. This chain connects TRBV9 to TRBJ2-6, with 12 bases lining up with TRBD2. The CDR3 extends over 19 amino acids. Germline lookup yields CDR1 SGDLS and CDR2 YYNGEE. With 3 bases clipped from V and 4 bases from J, the junction kept 11 bases outside the gene matches. CDR3 coding DNA: TGTGCCAGCAGCGAGTCAGCTAGCGGGAGGGTCTCCGGGGCCAACGTCCTGACTTTC. Translated, it gives CASSESASGRVSGANVLTF.

Ten or more counts support this clonotype. The V gene is TRBV24-1, the J gene TRBJ2-3, with 9 nucleotides matching TRBD1. V was pared by 3 bases and J by 4 bases, with 10 bases of the junction left unmatched. Germline assignment: CDR1 KGHDR and CDR2 SFDVKD. This CDR3 comprises 17 residues. CDR3 nucleotides: TGTGCCACCAGTGATGCCAGTCCGGGACAGGGTCCAGATACGCAGTATTTT. Residues: CATSDASPGQGPDTQYF.

The chain carries TRBV29-1 and TRBJ1-1; D not certain. V shed 3 bases and J shed 4 bases, with 9 bases lying between them. This CDR3 is built from 12 residues. Germline lookup yields CDR1 SQVTM and CDR2 ANQGSEA. For the CDR3, the DNA is TGCAGCGTTGACCTACCGGCCACTGAAGCTTTCTTT. The encoded protein is CSVDLPATEAFF.

This clonotype came up many times. The rearrangement links TRBV11-3 to TRBJ1-2, with TRBD1 as a possible D gene (6 bases). V lost 0 bases, J lost 6 bases, and 14 bases lay in between. CDR3 length: 15 residues. CDR1 and CDR2 (germline): SGHNT, YENEEA. The CDR3 reads CASSLEGQRNHGYTF. CDR3 bases: TGTGCCAGCAGCTTAGAGGGACAACGGAACCATGGCTACACCTTC. Supplemented by reference TRBV11-3 and TRBJ1-2, the full variable domain reads EAGVVQSPRYKIIEKKQPVAFWCNPISGHNTLYWYLQNLGQGPELLIRYENEEAVDDSQLPKDRFSAERLKGVDSTLKIQPAELGDSAVYLCASSLEGQRNHGYTFGSGTRLTVV.

This clonotype was seen ten or more times. This chain connects TRBV10-3 to TRBJ2-7, with 9 bases that match TRBD1. The length of the CDR3 is 13 residues. V gave up 6 bases and J gave up 4 bases; unmatched junction bases: 4. Germline CDR1 and CDR2: ENHRY and SYGVKD. CDR3: CAISDDRGYEQYF. The CDR3 nucleotides read TGTGCCATCAGCGACGACAGGGGGTACGAGCAGTACTTC.

This clonotype was detected once. The chain uses TRBV5-5 and TRBJ2-1; no reliable D call. The germline CDR1 and CDR2 sequences are SGHKS and YYEKEE (reference sequence). V was pared by 1 base and J by 7 bases, with 6 bases between. The CDR3 is 12 residues long. The CDR3 DNA reads TGTGCCAGCAGCTTGTCACCAAATGAGCAGTTCTTC. This encodes CASSLSPNEQFF.

At least ten counts were recorded for this clonotype. V and J are TRBV6-2 or TRBV6-3 and TRBJ2-7, with D possibly matching TRBD2 (6 bases). The V and J ends lost 6 bases and 5 bases respectively, with 17 bases between them. This CDR3 spans 14 amino acids. From germline, CDR1 is MNHEY and CDR2 SVGEGT. CDR3 sequence: CASSRSGVRHEQYF. CDR3 nucleotides: TGTGCCAGCAGCCGATCGGGAGTCCGTCACGAGCAGTACTTC.

This clonotype was seen repeatedly, ten times or more. The V gene is TRBV15, the J gene TRBJ1-5; 8 nucleotides align to TRBD1. This CDR3 comprises 17 residues. CDR1 LNHNV and CDR2 YYDKDF come from the germline V gene (reference sequence). V gave up 3 bases and J gave up 0 bases; unmatched junction bases: 7. CDR3 nucleotides: TGTGCCACCAGCAGGACAGGGGACTACGATAGCAATCAGCCCCAGCATTTT. This gives the protein CATSRTGDYDSNQPQHF.